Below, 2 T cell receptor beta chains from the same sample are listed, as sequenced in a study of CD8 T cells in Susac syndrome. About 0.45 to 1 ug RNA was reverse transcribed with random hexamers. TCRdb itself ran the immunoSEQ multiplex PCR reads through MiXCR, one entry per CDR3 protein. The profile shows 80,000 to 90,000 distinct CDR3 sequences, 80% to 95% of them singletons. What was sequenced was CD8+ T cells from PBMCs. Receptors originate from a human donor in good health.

In DNA, the CDR3 is TGTGCCAGCTCAGGACAGGGAAACGATGGCTACACCTTC. This gives the protein CASSGQGNDGYTF. V is TRBV18 and J is TRBJ1-2; 8 nucleotides line up with TRBD1. Germline-derived CDR1 and CDR2 are KGHSH and LQKENI. CDR3 length: 13 amino acids. The ends lost 5 bases at V and 6 bases at J; junction bases unmatched: 5.

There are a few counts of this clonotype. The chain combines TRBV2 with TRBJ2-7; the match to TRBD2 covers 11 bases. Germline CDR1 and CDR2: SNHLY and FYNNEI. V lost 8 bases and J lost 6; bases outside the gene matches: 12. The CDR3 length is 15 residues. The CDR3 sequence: CASQGLAGGRAEQYF. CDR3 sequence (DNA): TGTGCCAGCCAAGGGCTAGCGGGGGGCCGGGCCGAGCAGTACTTC.